This T cell receptor (beta chain) was identified during a study of CD8 T cells in ankylosing spondylitis. Per germline, CDR1 DFQATT and CDR2 SNEGSKA (reference sequence). The CDR3 is 15 amino acids. V was trimmed by 6 bases and J by 1 base, leaving 15 bases between them. With respect to this clonotype: Its antigen is still unknown.

Points from the study as a whole: Seemingly characteristic of ankylosing spondylitis blood was a TCR beta motif consisting of about 8 highly homologous variants.

TCRdb independently ran MiXCR on the 5' RACE reads; one entry per CDR3 protein. This repertoire shows around 890,000 distinct CDR3 sequences, approximately 12% found once; its top ten account for roughly 0.51%. Sequences were obtained from blood, either unsorted or a sorted T cell fraction (not recorded which). The clonotype was recovered from a male donor with ankylosing spondylitis. J is TRBJ2-2 and V is TRBV20-1; no clear D gene. CDR3 in DNA: TGCAGTGCCCAATGGACCCTACGGAACACCGGGGAGCTGTTTTTT. It encodes CSAQWTLRNTGELFF.